Presented here are 17 T cell receptor beta chains from one specimen sequenced in a study of T cells after yellow fever vaccination. TCRdb reprocessed the 5' RACE reads with MiXCR, giving one entry per CDR3 protein. The table lists about 74,000 distinct CDR3 sequences, more than 5.5% of them singletons. The source was CD8+ T cells sorted from PBMCs, collected 5 days after the first yellow fever vaccination. These receptors were taken from a man aged 18 to 29 who received the YFV17D yellow fever vaccine.

This sequence joins TRBV7-8 and TRBJ2-5, with 7 positions matching TRBD2. The CDR3 consists of 17 residues. Germline V gene sequence: CDR1 SGHVS, CDR2 FQNEAQ. V dropped 4 bases and J dropped 3; count of bases not matched to a gene: 14. The CDR3 DNA reads TGTGCCAGCAGCTCTAAAGCGGGGATTTTTGGGAAAGAGACCCAGTACTTC. Residues: CASSSKAGIFGKETQYF.

In its sample, this clonotype was seen a few times. A junction boundary mismatches the germline segment, possibly from a read error. V and J are TRBV7-7 and TRBJ2-1, with 9 nucleotides matching TRBD2. Germline CDR1 SSHAT, CDR2 FNYEAQ (reference sequence). The CDR3 contains 15 residues. In DNA form, the CDR3 reads TGTGCTAGCAGCCCACTCCTGCGGGGGGGCACTGAGCAGTTCTTC. Amino acid sequence: CASSPLLRGGTEQFF.

This clonotype has at least ten counts. The chain carries TRBV14 and TRBJ1-1; TRBD1 aligns across 8 bases. This CDR3 region has 15 residues. CDR1 and CDR2 (germline): SGHDN, FVKESK. With 2 bases clipped from V and 5 bases from J, the junction kept 7 bases outside the gene matches. CDR3 region: CASSQQGALGTEAFF. DNA for the CDR3: TGTGCCAGCAGCCAACAGGGGGCATTGGGAACTGAAGCTTTCTTT.

V is TRBV5-5 and J is TRBJ2-3, with 15 bases matching TRBD2. Trimming at V came to 4 bases and at J to 7 bases, leaving 7 bases not matched to a gene. Germline V gene data show CDR1 as SGHKS and CDR2 as YYEKEE (reference sequence). The CDR3 extends over 16 amino acids. The CDR3 coding sequence is TGTGCCAGCAGCCCCCGGACTAGCGGGGGGGCGAATACGCAGTATTTT. As protein: CASSPRTSGGANTQYF.

This chain links TRBV6-5 with TRBJ1-3; D ambiguous. This CDR3 region has 16 residues. Germline CDR1 and CDR2: MNHEY and SVGAGI. V gave up 0 bases and J gave up 2 bases, with 11 bases separating them. This chain's CDR3 is CASSYSVRGTGNTIYF. Here the CDR3 DNA reads TGTGCCAGCAGTTACTCAGTCCGGGGAACTGGAAACACCATATATTTT.

The CDR3 DNA follows: TGTGCCAGCAGCCAGGGGCCGGGGGGGGAAGATACGCAGTATTTT. Encoded protein: CASSQGPGGEDTQYF. The gene calls are TRBV4-2 and TRBJ2-3, with 8 bases lining up with TRBD2. CDR3 length equals 15 residues. J gave up 5 bases and V 3 bases, and 7 bases lay outside the gene matches. Germline CDR1 is LGHNA and CDR2 is YNFKEQ.

This clonotype was detected ten times or more. The rearrangement joins TRBV12-3 or TRBV12-4 to TRBJ2-7, with D perhaps TRBD1 (5 bases). The CDR3 is 14 residues long. The V end lost 2 bases, the J end lost 3 bases, and 11 bases lay between the germline ends. The chain's CDR3 is CASSLRGLGYEQYV. CDR3 nucleotides: TGTGCCAGCAGTTTAAGGGGCCTTGGCTACGAGCAGTACGTC.

There are many counts of this clonotype. The rearrangement joins TRBV10-3 to TRBJ2-5; D is perhaps TRBD1 (6 bases). The ends were cut back, 4 bases at V and 2 bases at J, with 17 bases in the middle. Germline CDR1 is ENHRY and CDR2 is SYGVKD. The length of the CDR3 is 16 residues. The CDR3 coding sequence is TGTGCCATCAGTGGAGGACAGATACTCTTTCAAGAGACCCAGTACTTC. It translates to CAISGGQILFQETQYF.

This clonotype has more than one count but fewer than ten. The chain recombines TRBV7-9 with TRBJ2-7, with D perhaps matching TRBD1 (5 bases). Germline values: CDR1 SEHNR, CDR2 FQNEAQ (reference sequence). CDR3 length: 15 residues. Trimming cost V 1 base and J 2 bases, with 12 bases left between them. The CDR3 sequence: CASSLDQGATYEQYF. The CDR3 DNA is TGTGCCAGCAGCTTAGACCAGGGCGCAACCTACGAGCAGTACTTC.

This clonotype turned up a few times. This sequence joins TRBV4-1 and TRBJ1-5; D unresolved. Germline V lookup: CDR1 MGHRA, CDR2 YSYEKL. The V end was cut by 0 bases, the J end by 10 bases, with 13 bases between. The CDR3 contains 14 residues. The CDR3 DNA sequence: TGCGCCAGCAGCCAAGACCCCGCCGATGGACCCCAGCATTTT. Protein product: CASSQDPADGPQHF.

This clonotype was observed a handful of times. The V call is TRBV5-5, the J call TRBJ2-7; D is perhaps TRBD1 or TRBD2 (6 bases each). Germline assignment: CDR1 SGHKS and CDR2 YYEKEE (reference sequence). The CDR3 has 12 residues. V lost 4 bases and J 6 bases, leaving 11 bases between the germline ends. DNA of the CDR3: TGTGCCAGCAGCCTAGGGGGAGGCGAGCAGTACGTC. As protein: CASSLGGGEQYV.

The chain uses TRBV4-1 and TRBJ1-5; possible D gene TRBD1, 5 bases. V gave up 1 base and J gave up 4 bases, with 11 bases separating them. This CDR3 region has 15 residues. Germline V gives CDR1 MGHRA, CDR2 YSYEKL. CDR3 bases: TGCGCCAGCAGCCAAGCCCCGGGGGGGAATCAGCCCCAGCATTTT. It codes for CASSQAPGGNQPQHF.

The chain carries TRBV14 and TRBJ2-5; D is unclear. CDR1 and CDR2 from the germline V gene are SGHDN and FVKESK. V gave up 0 bases and J gave up 4 bases, with 6 bases separating them. The CDR3 runs to 13 residues. As DNA, the CDR3 is TGTGCCAGCAGCCAAGATTGGGGAGAGACCCAGTACTTC. It codes for CASSQDWGETQYF.

This clonotype has more than one count but fewer than ten. DNA for the CDR3: TGCAGCGTGAGGGACAGGGGACGTGAGCAGTTCTTC. Protein product: CSVRDRGREQFF. This chain connects TRBV29-1 to TRBJ2-1, with TRBD1 matching over 10 bases. The germline V gene encodes CDR1 SQVTM and CDR2 ANQGSEA. This CDR3 has 12 residues. Unmatched junction bases numbered 5, after V lost 6 bases and J lost 9 bases.

The table lists this clonotype with many counts. The V call is TRBV2, the J call TRBJ2-1; D unresolved. Between the trimmed V and J ends, which lost 7 bases and 2 bases, there was a span of 9 bases. The CDR3 covers 13 residues. In germline, CDR1 is SNHLY, CDR2 FYNNEI. CDR3 protein: CASTSAPYNEQFF. The CDR3 DNA follows: TGTGCCAGCACTTCGGCCCCCTACAATGAGCAGTTCTTC.

By proportion, this clonotype is medium-sized. V and J are TRBV29-1 and TRBJ1-1; D is unresolved. Trimming took 3 bases from V and 6 from J, leaving 11 bases between them. The CDR3 sequence is 12 residues long. The germline CDR1 and CDR2 sequences are SQVTM and ANQGSEA. The DNA of the CDR3 is TGCAGCGTTGATGCGGGCAACGCTGAAGCTTTCTTT. This codes for CSVDAGNAEAFF. Using reference TRBV29-1 and TRBJ1-1 for the parts outside the CDR3, the full variable domain is SAVISQKPSRDICQRGTSLTIQCQVDSQVTMMFWYRQQPGQSLTLIATANQGSEATYESGFVIDKFPISRPNLTFSTLTVSNMSPEDSSIYLCSVDAGNAEAFFGQGTRLTVV.

V usage is TRBV5-1 and J usage is TRBJ1-1, with unresolved D. The germline V and J ends were trimmed by 5 bases and 1 base, with 9 bases remaining between them. Germline CDR1 is SGHRS and CDR2 is YFSETQ. The CDR3 contains 13 residues. CDR3 in DNA: TGCGCCAGCAGATGGGCGGGGAACACTGAAGCTTTCTTT. Amino acids: CASRWAGNTEAFF.